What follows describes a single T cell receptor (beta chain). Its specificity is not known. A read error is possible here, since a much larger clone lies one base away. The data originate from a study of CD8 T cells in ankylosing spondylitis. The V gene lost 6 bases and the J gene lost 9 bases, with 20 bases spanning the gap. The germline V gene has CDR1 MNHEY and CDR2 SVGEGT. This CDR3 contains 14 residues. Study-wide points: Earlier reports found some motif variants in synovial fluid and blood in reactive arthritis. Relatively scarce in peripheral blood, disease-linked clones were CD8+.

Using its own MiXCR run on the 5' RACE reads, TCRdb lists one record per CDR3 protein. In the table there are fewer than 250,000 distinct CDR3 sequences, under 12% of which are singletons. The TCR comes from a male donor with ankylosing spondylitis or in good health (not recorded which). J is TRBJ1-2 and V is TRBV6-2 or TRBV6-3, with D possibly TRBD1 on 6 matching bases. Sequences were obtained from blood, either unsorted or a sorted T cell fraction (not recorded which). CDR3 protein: CASRATGTRDSYTF. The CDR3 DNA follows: TGTGCCAGCAGGGCCACCGGGACACGGGATAGCTACACCTTC.